These 16 T cell receptor beta chains were sequenced from one sample in a study of T-cell reconstitution after alpha-beta-depleted transplantation in children. Using unique molecular identifiers, the investigators prepared the TCRbeta library. One entry per CDR3 protein, called by TCRdb with MiXCR from the PCR reads. The top ten clones hold roughly 9.8% of a sample with fewer than 400,000 distinct CDR3 sequences, approximately 23% of them seen once. This specimen was PBMCs, mostly from graft donor cells, taken 180 days after TCRalphabeta/CD19-depleted stem cell transplant. The receptors stem from a male patient between 10 and 17 years old who had a stem cell transplant for acute lymphoblastic leukemia, so the T cells may come from the graft donor.

Only a few counts were recorded for this clonotype. The rearrangement joins TRBV20-1 to TRBJ2-7, with TRBD2 matching over 9 bases. With 1 base clipped from V and 2 bases from J, the junction kept 3 bases outside the gene matches. Germline V lookup: CDR1 DFQATT, CDR2 SNEGSKA (reference sequence). This CDR3 region has 14 residues. CDR3 region: CSARVSGGTYEQYF. DNA for the CDR3: TGCAGTGCTAGAGTAAGCGGGGGGACCTACGAGCAGTACTTC.

This clonotype was observed a few times. The chain carries TRBV28 and TRBJ2-2; the D gene could be TRBD1 or TRBD2 (7 bases each). This CDR3 contains 14 residues. The V end lost 4 bases, the J end lost 5 bases, and 11 bases lay between the germline ends. The germline V gene has CDR1 MDHEN and CDR2 SYDVKM. The DNA of the CDR3 is TGTGCCAGCAGTTCCCAGGGGGGGACCGGGGAGCTGTTTTTT. It encodes CASSSQGGTGELFF.

In its sample, this clonotype was seen many times. The CDR3 coding sequence is TGTGCCAGCAGCTACTTAGCGGGGGGCACCCAAGAGACCCAGTACTTC. This sequence encodes CASSYLAGGTQETQYF. This chain uses TRBV5-6 with TRBJ2-5; 10 bases fit TRBD2. With V trimmed by 3 bases and J by 1 base, 6 bases remained unmatched. The CDR3 has 16 amino acids. Germline assignment: CDR1 SGHDT and CDR2 YYEEEE.

This clonotype has only a few counts. The chain uses TRBV4-2 and TRBJ2-7, with TRBD2 matching over 11 bases. The germline CDR1 and CDR2 sequences are LGHNA and YNFKEQ. V shed 1 base, J shed 6 bases, and the junction held 5 bases outside the gene matches. This CDR3 comprises 15 residues. The CDR3: CASSQALAGGLEQYF. CDR3 coding DNA: TGTGCCAGCAGCCAAGCTCTAGCGGGAGGCCTCGAGCAGTACTTC.

This clonotype was recorded a few times. This rearrangement joins TRBV18 to TRBJ2-2; TRBD2 agrees at 8 bases. V lost 3 bases and J lost 5; bases outside the gene matches: 14. The germline V gene encodes CDR1 KGHSH and CDR2 LQKENI. This CDR3 has 18 residues. The CDR3 bases are TGTGCCAGCTCACCCCGAATAGCAAGCGGGAGAAGGACCGGGGAGCTGTTTTTT. Encoded protein: CASSPRIASGRRTGELFF.

This clonotype has more than one count but fewer than ten. This rearrangement joins TRBV5-1 to TRBJ2-1; TRBD2 agrees at 11 bases. Germline assignment: CDR1 SGHRS and CDR2 YFSETQ. The V gene end was trimmed by 4 bases and the J gene end by 3 bases; junction bases not matched to a gene: 9. The CDR3 consists of 17 residues. The CDR3 nucleotides are TGCGCCAGCAGCACACGGCCGGGACTAGCGGACTACAATGAGCAGTTCTTC. This encodes CASSTRPGLADYNEQFF.

The genes are TRBV6-5 and TRBJ2-2; D might be TRBD2 (6 bases). The CDR3 has 16 residues. CDR1 and CDR2 from the germline V gene are MNHEY and SVGAGI. The V end was cut by 2 bases, the J end by 5 bases, with 15 bases between. This CDR3 is CASSYRSGGRTGELFF. CDR3 sequence (DNA): TGTGCCAGCAGTTACCGAAGCGGAGGGAGAACCGGGGAGCTGTTTTTT.

This clonotype was seen a handful of times. This chain connects TRBV20-1 to TRBJ1-4; TRBD1 matches at 7 bases. Germline CDR1 is DFQATT and CDR2 is SNEGSKA (reference sequence). The CDR3 runs 15 residues. With 5 bases clipped from V and 1 base from J, the junction kept 7 bases outside the gene matches. The CDR3 DNA is TGCAGTGCTTACAGACAGGGAGGAACTAATGAAAAACTGTTTTTT. Translating it yields CSAYRQGGTNEKLFF.

This clonotype was observed a handful of times. The V gene is TRBV7-6, the J gene TRBJ2-4; D gene ambiguous. The germline V gene encodes CDR1 SGHVS and CDR2 FNYEAQ. Trimming stripped 1 base from V and 0 bases from J, with 7 bases between. The CDR3 totals 15 residues. CDR3 DNA sequence: TGTGCCAGCAGCTTAGACGACCTAGCCAAAAACATTCAGTACTTC. This codes for CASSLDDLAKNIQYF.

V and J are TRBV5-1 and TRBJ1-3, with TRBD1 matching over 7 bases. This CDR3 region has 15 residues. J lost 4 bases, V lost 5 bases, and 9 bases had no gene match. Germline CDR1 and CDR2: SGHRS and YFSETQ. The CDR3 here is CASSIQGLRGNTIYF. Written as DNA, the CDR3 is TGCGCCAGCAGTATACAGGGGCTTCGAGGAAACACCATATATTTT.

The chain employs TRBV7-2 and TRBJ2-7; D not certain. V lost 1 base, J lost 1 base, and 8 bases lay in between. The CDR3 is 14 residues long. Germline V gene data show CDR1 as SGHTA and CDR2 as FQGNSA. The CDR3 spells CASSLDHNSYEQYF. Here the CDR3 DNA reads TGTGCCAGCAGCTTAGATCACAATTCCTACGAGCAGTACTTC.

This clonotype showed up just a few times. The genes are TRBV5-1 and TRBJ1-4; no clear D. Per germline, CDR1 SGHRS and CDR2 YFSETQ. V was trimmed by 3 bases and J by 0 bases, leaving 12 bases between them. CDR3 length: 16 residues. The CDR3 region is CASSSGRFATNEKLFF. Written as DNA, the CDR3 is TGCGCCAGCAGCTCAGGACGGTTTGCAACTAATGAAAAACTGTTTTTT.

This sequence joins TRBV4-2 and TRBJ2-7; D gene ambiguous. CDR3 length: 10 amino acids. Germline values: CDR1 LGHNA, CDR2 YNFKEQ. V shed 9 bases and J shed 4 bases, with 7 bases lying between them. CDR3 DNA sequence: TGTGCCAGTGGGGAATACGAGCAGTACTTC. Its protein is CASGEYEQYF.

A few counts support this clonotype. The rearrangement joins TRBV29-1 to TRBJ1-1; TRBD1 might be the D (5 bases). This CDR3 contains 13 residues. Germline V CDR1 and CDR2: SQVTM, ANQGSEA. Trimming took off 4 bases at V and 0 bases at J, with 9 bases between the two ends. The CDR3 loop reads CSVVGVVNTEAFF. The CDR3 bases are TGCAGCGTTGTAGGGGTTGTGAACACTGAAGCTTTCTTT. Supplemented by reference TRBV29-1 and TRBJ1-1, the full variable domain reads SAVISQKPSRDICQRGTSLTIQCQVDSQVTMMFWYRQQPGQSLTLIATANQGSEATYESGFVIDKFPISRPNLTFSTLTVSNMSPEDSSIYLCSVVGVVNTEAFFGQGTRLTVV.

In its sample, this clonotype was seen a few times. The chain has TRBV3-1 and TRBJ2-7; perhaps TRBD2 as D (6 bases). Germline CDR1 LGHDT, CDR2 YNNKEL (reference sequence). The CDR3 sequence is 12 residues long. Trimming removed 4 bases from V and 6 bases from J, with 10 bases in between. CDR3 bases: TGTGCCAGCAGCCGCTGGGGACTCGAGCAGTACTTC. It encodes CASSRWGLEQYF.

This clonotype has more than one count but fewer than ten. The chain combines TRBV7-9 with TRBJ2-7; D unresolved. The CDR3 covers 15 residues. CDR1 is SEHNR and CDR2 is FQNEAQ in the germline V gene (reference sequence). Trimming stripped 2 bases from V and 6 bases from J, with 17 bases between. The CDR3 nucleotides read TGTGCCAGCAGCTTATTGTCCCAAATAGGTTCCGAGCAGTACTTC. Its translation is CASSLLSQIGSEQYF.